One sample yielded the 14 T cell receptor beta chains listed below, sequenced in a study of cytomegalovirus exposure and HLA in healthy donors. Primers for the PCR totalled 60 Vbeta and 13 Jbeta. The table came from immunoSEQ multiplex PCR; TCRdb's copy has only in-frame clones and leaves some out. Of 120,000 or so clones in the sample, approximately 80% were seen once. Sequences were obtained from PBMCs. The receptors come from a man aged 25 to 40 in good health and CMV-seronegative.

This clone showed up just a few times. V usage is TRBV4-1 and J usage is TRBJ2-5; a weak D match, TRBD2 (7 bases). CDR3 length equals 15 residues. Trimming took 4 bases from V and 5 from J, leaving 17 bases between them. The germline CDR1 and CDR2 sequences are MGHRA and YSYEKL. The CDR3 DNA reads as TGCGCCAGCAGCCCCTTCGAGGGGGGGCCCGAGACCCAGTACTTC. Amino acid sequence: CASSPFEGGPETQYF.

This chain links TRBV4-3 with TRBJ1-4, with TRBD1 identical over 7 bases. Losses at the gene ends were 0 bases for V and 9 bases for J; bases not matched to a gene: 7. The length of the CDR3 is 15 residues. Looked up from germline, CDR1 is LGHNA and CDR2 is YSLEER. The CDR3 sequence: CASSQDGTGVQKLFF. The DNA for the CDR3 is TGCGCCAGCAGCCAAGATGGTACAGGGGTCCAAAAACTGTTTTTT.

The rearrangement joins TRBV6-5 to TRBJ1-1; possible D gene TRBD1, 5 bases. The V gene lost 2 bases and the J gene lost 1 base, with 8 bases spanning the gap. The CDR3 contains 14 residues. CDR1 and CDR2 (germline): MNHEY, SVGAGI. The CDR3 sequence: CASSYGHSNTEAFF. The CDR3 DNA is TGTGCCAGCAGTTACGGACACTCGAACACTGAAGCTTTCTTT.

The chain is built from TRBV4-1 and TRBJ2-3; 14 nucleotides line up with TRBD2. The CDR3 length is 18 residues. V lost 3 bases to trimming and J lost 5 bases; unmatched junction nucleotides: 10. Germline CDR1 MGHRA, CDR2 YSYEKL. The chain's CDR3 is CASSQKETSGRAGDTQYF. In DNA, the CDR3 is TGCGCCAGCAGCCAGAAAGAGACTAGCGGGAGGGCGGGAGATACGCAGTATTTT.

V gene TRBV10-1 combines with J gene TRBJ2-5, with TRBD1 matching over 9 bases. The V gene's germline CDR1 is WNHNN and CDR2 SYGVQD (reference sequence). Losses at the gene ends were 2 bases for V and 4 bases for J; bases not matched to a gene: 5. This CDR3 region has 15 residues. The chain's CDR3 is CASSERGTGRETQYF. In nucleotides, the CDR3 is TGCGCCAGCAGTGAGCGAGGGACAGGGAGAGAGACCCAGTACTTC.

The rearrangement links TRBV5-6 to TRBJ1-6; no clear D gene. Looked up from germline, CDR1 is SGHDT and CDR2 is YYEEEE. V dropped 1 base and J dropped 9 bases, with 20 bases sitting between them. This CDR3 region has 17 residues. Here the CDR3 reads CASSLRSTGKVSSPLHF. CDR3 coding DNA: TGTGCCAGCAGCTTGCGATCGACCGGGAAAGTATCTTCACCCCTCCACTTT.

J is TRBJ1-5 and V is TRBV10-3, with D possibly matching TRBD1 (6 bases). V lost 6 bases and J 5 bases, leaving 8 bases between the germline ends. This CDR3 has 12 amino acids. Germline CDR1 ENHRY, CDR2 SYGVKD. The CDR3 here is CAIRGADQPQHF. The CDR3 DNA reads as TGTGCCATCAGGGGGGCCGATCAGCCCCAGCATTTT.

The V call is TRBV11-2, the J call TRBJ2-7; D perhaps matches TRBD1 (5 bases). The CDR3 length is 15 residues. V was shortened by 5 bases and J by 2 bases, with 16 bases between the two germline ends. Germline values: CDR1 SGHAT, CDR2 FQNNGV. Written as DNA, the CDR3 is TGTGCCAGCAGCCCCCCAGGGCGGCAGACCTACGAGCAGTACTTC. Residues: CASSPPGRQTYEQYF.

The chain combines TRBV28 with TRBJ1-5, with 7 bases fitting TRBD1. The CDR3 loop spans 14 amino acids. Unmatched junction bases numbered 4, after V lost 2 bases and J lost 6 bases. Germline CDR1 is MDHEN and CDR2 is SYDVKM. CDR3 coding DNA: TGTGCCAGCAGTTTAACAGGGGCTCCTCAGCCCCAGCATTTT. Its translation is CASSLTGAPQPQHF. Based on the CDR3 plus reference TRBV28 and TRBJ1-5, the full variable domain is DVKVTQSSRYLVKRTGEKVFLECVQDMDHENMFWYRQDPGLGLRLIYFSYDVKMKEKGDIPEGYSVSREKKERFSLILESASTNQTSMYLCASSLTGAPQPQHFGDGTRLSIL.

The chain has TRBV2 and TRBJ2-7; D is possibly TRBD2 (7 bases). Trimming removed 7 bases from V and 2 bases from J, with 12 bases in between. CDR3 length: 13 residues. CDR1 is SNHLY, CDR2 FYNNEI, per germline. CDR3 DNA sequence: TGTGCCAGCATAGGGGGGGCCCCCTACGAGCAGTACTTC. Translating gives CASIGGAPYEQYF.

CDR3 sequence (DNA): TGTGCCTGGAGTGTACCGCGGGATAGAGTAGGGGAGACCCAGTACTTC. This encodes CAWSVPRDRVGETQYF. The J gene is TRBJ2-5, the V gene TRBV30; D is possibly TRBD2 (6 bases). Germline loops: CDR1 GTSNPN, CDR2 SVGIG (reference sequence). The CDR3 totals 16 residues. V lost 0 bases to trimming and J lost 5 bases, with 19 bases between them.

The genes are TRBV18 and TRBJ1-2, with D tentatively TRBD1 (6 bases). Trimming took 3 bases from V and 0 from J, leaving 17 bases between them. CDR1 and CDR2 (germline): KGHSH, LQKENI. The CDR3 loop spans 17 amino acids. The CDR3 sequence is CASSPPPTRGTNYGYTF. The DNA for the CDR3 is TGTGCCAGCTCACCCCCGCCCACGAGGGGGACTAACTATGGCTACACCTTC. Full variable domain (rest looked up from reference TRBV18 and TRBJ1-2): NAGVMQNPRHLVRRRGQEARLRCSPMKGHSHVYWYRQLPEEGLKFMVYLQKENIIDESGMPKERFSAEFPKEGPSILRIQQVVRGDSAAYFCASSPPPTRGTNYGYTFGSGTRLTVV.

This chain joins TRBV6-1 and TRBJ1-2; D is uncertain. The germline V and J ends were trimmed by 8 bases and 4 bases, with 17 bases remaining between them. Germline V gene data show CDR1 as MNHNS and CDR2 as SASEGT. This CDR3 has 14 amino acids. The CDR3 sequence is CASRLTDAGYGYTF. The CDR3 DNA sequence: TGTGCCAGCCGCCTGACGGACGCGGGCTATGGCTACACCTTC.

This chain links TRBV5-4 with TRBJ2-5; 11 positions agree with TRBD2. The CDR3 sequence is 15 residues long. V shed 5 bases, J shed 4 bases, and the junction held 7 bases outside the gene matches. Per the germline V gene, CDR1 is SGHNT and CDR2 is YYREEE (reference sequence). CDR3 residues: CASRPGTSGRETQYF. For the CDR3, the DNA is TGTGCCAGCAGACCCGGGACTAGCGGTCGAGAGACCCAGTACTTC.